A single sample is the source of the 9 T cell receptor beta chains below, sequenced in a study of blood T cell repertoires in COVID-19 (dated by TCRdb to about 2020). The method was the immunoSEQ multiplex PCR assay. Sourced from immuneACCESS, this table was stored by TCRdb with only in-frame sequences that have V and J called. A share of the clones is absent; for the studies checked, an unresolved V gene accounts for under half, and the remainder has no known explanation. This sample comprises 150,000 or so clones, 80% to 90% of them detected only once. 5.5% to 7.5% of the sample is held by the ten biggest clonotypes. The sample was peripheral blood. The receptor set was obtained from a man aged 80 or over with acute or convalescent COVID-19.

The chain joins TRBV7-3 to TRBJ2-1; D might be TRBD1 (6 bases). Germline lookup yields CDR1 SGHTA and CDR2 FQGTGA. CDR3 length equals 14 residues. Trimming left V 6 bases short and J 5 bases short, with 14 bases between. CDR3 region: CASSPTGQNNEQFF. Written as DNA, the CDR3 is TGTGCCAGCAGTCCCACAGGGCAAAACAATGAGCAGTTCTTC.

J is TRBJ2-7 and V is TRBV11-2; D possibly corresponds to TRBD2 (5 bases). The V and J ends lost 10 bases and 6 bases respectively, with 13 bases between them. Germline V gives CDR1 SGHAT, CDR2 FQNNGV. The CDR3 is made up of 11 amino acids. The CDR3 nucleotides read TGTGCCACCGCGGGTTTGGGCGAGCAGTACTTC. Amino acids: CATAGLGEQYF.

This chain joins TRBV6-5 and TRBJ2-2, with 9 positions matching TRBD2. Looked up from germline, CDR1 is MNHEY and CDR2 is SVGAGI. This CDR3 spans 15 amino acids. Trimming cost V 4 bases and J 0 bases; bases outside gene matches: 0. The CDR3 nucleotides are TGTGCCAGCAGTTTAGCGGGAGCGAACACCGGGGAGCTGTTTTTT. This sequence encodes CASSLAGANTGELFF.

This rearrangement joins TRBV10-3 to TRBJ2-7, with 9 nucleotides matching TRBD2. The V segment lost 0 bases and the J segment 0 bases; nucleotides outside the gene matches: 3. CDR1 ENHRY and CDR2 SYGVKD come from the germline V gene. The CDR3 contains 16 residues. CDR3 bases: TGTGCCATCAGTGAGTCCCTAGCGGGGAACTCCTACGAGCAGTACTTC. Translation gives CAISESLAGNSYEQYF.

V and J are TRBV7-2 and TRBJ1-5; 8 bases align to TRBD1. This CDR3 contains 13 residues. Per germline, CDR1 SGHTA and CDR2 FQGNSA. V shed 5 bases and J 10 bases; nucleotides not matched to a gene: 7. CDR3 nucleotides: TGTGCCAGCAGCCAGACAGGGGCTGGCCCCCAGCATTTT. This codes for CASSQTGAGPQHF. The variable domain in full, with the rest retrieved from reference TRBV7-2 and TRBJ1-5, is GAGVSQSPSNKVTEKGKDVELRCDPISGHTALYWYRQSLGQGLEFLIYFQGNSAPDKSGLPSDRFSAERTGGSVSTLTIQRTQQEDSAVYLCASSQTGAGPQHFGDGTRLSIL.

The chain employs TRBV7-9 and TRBJ2-6, with 9 bases identical to TRBD1. There are 16 residues in the CDR3. J was trimmed by 4 bases and V by 4 bases; bases with no gene match: 5. Germline assignment: CDR1 SEHNR and CDR2 FQNEAQ (reference sequence). In DNA, the CDR3 is TGTGCCAGCAGCTCCGACAGGGGGGCCGGGGCCAACGTCCTGACTTTC. Its translation: CASSSDRGAGANVLTF.

The chain recombines TRBV6-1 with TRBJ1-2; D is ambiguous. V lost 2 bases, J lost 3 bases, and 10 bases lay in between. The length of the CDR3 is 14 residues. The germline V gene encodes CDR1 MNHNS and CDR2 SASEGT. CDR3 sequence (DNA): TGTGCCAGCAGTGAATCCAACTCCTACTATGGCTACACCTTC. As protein: CASSESNSYYGYTF.

This sequence joins TRBV6-2 or TRBV6-3 and TRBJ2-5; 7 nucleotides agree with TRBD2. Germline assignment: CDR1 MNHEY and CDR2 SVGEGT. V lost 0 bases and J lost 5; bases outside the gene matches: 9. The CDR3 is 16 residues long. CDR3 residues: CASSYSGRGSSETQYF. The CDR3 bases are TGTGCCAGCAGTTACTCGGGGCGGGGGAGTTCGGAGACCCAGTACTTC.

This clone appeared a few times. The chain combines TRBV5-1 with TRBJ2-7; tentative D call: TRBD2 (5 bases). This CDR3 is built from 14 residues. Per germline, CDR1 SGHRS and CDR2 YFSETQ. Trimming took 9 bases from V and 5 from J, leaving 21 bases between them. CDR3 loop: CATRTGLAVHEQYF. CDR3 in DNA: TGCGCCACCAGAACCGGCCTAGCCGTCCACGAGCAGTACTTC.